These T cell receptor beta chains were read from a single sample in a study of blood T cell repertoires in COVID-19. Produced via immunoSEQ multiplex PCR; TCRdb's table is partial and in-frame only. Of approximately 250,000 clones listed, approximately 85% are singletons. Source material: PBMCs or T cells enriched from blood (not recorded which). Receptors were obtained from a woman between 50 and 59 years old with acute COVID-19. Both conserved end residues are trimmed from each CDR3. The order of the fields is D gene, V gene, J gene, CDR3 protein. D genes are given only for firm matches.

d_gene: -; v_gene: TRBV6-5; j_gene: TRBJ1-1; CDR3aa: ASLGHLNTEAF
d_gene: -; v_gene: TRBV20-1; j_gene: TRBJ2-3; CDR3aa: SAQATDTQY
d_gene: -; v_gene: TRBV19; j_gene: TRBJ1-1; CDR3aa: ASSNLQVLNTEAF
d_gene: TRBD1; v_gene: TRBV14; j_gene: TRBJ2-2; CDR3aa: ASSRTGGYTGELF
d_gene: TRBD1; v_gene: TRBV7-2; j_gene: TRBJ1-3; CDR3aa: ASSILTGDTGNTIY
d_gene: TRBD1; v_gene: TRBV27; j_gene: TRBJ1-5; CDR3aa: ASSLWGQISNQPQH
d_gene: TRBD1; v_gene: TRBV19; j_gene: TRBJ2-1; CDR3aa: ASSIWQGADNEQF
d_gene: -; v_gene: TRBV19; j_gene: TRBJ2-1; CDR3aa: ASSPGWNNEQF
d_gene: -; v_gene: TRBV7-8; j_gene: TRBJ1-1; CDR3aa: ASSLVTGNTEAF
d_gene: -; v_gene: TRBV19; j_gene: TRBJ1-5; CDR3aa: ASSGLQGFGNQPQH
d_gene: TRBD1; v_gene: TRBV15; j_gene: TRBJ2-2; CDR3aa: ATRARTGTYAGELF
d_gene: -; v_gene: TRBV5-1; j_gene: TRBJ2-7; CDR3aa: ASSFKSDEQY
d_gene: TRBD1; v_gene: TRBV19; j_gene: TRBJ1-2; CDR3aa: ASSPTSPLDRGYGYT
d_gene: TRBD1; v_gene: TRBV30; j_gene: TRBJ1-1; CDR3aa: AWDRGGPEAF
d_gene: -; v_gene: TRBV7-2; j_gene: TRBJ1-5; CDR3aa: ASSPPGGRSNQPQH
d_gene: -; v_gene: TRBV6-2/TRBV6-3; j_gene: TRBJ1-2; CDR3aa: ASSYAGASYGYT
d_gene: -; v_gene: TRBV4-3; j_gene: TRBJ2-7; CDR3aa: ASSQEISDSYEQY
d_gene: TRBD2; v_gene: TRBV14; j_gene: TRBJ2-2; CDR3aa: ASGLAGGPVSTGELF
d_gene: TRBD1; v_gene: TRBV24-1; j_gene: TRBJ1-6; CDR3aa: ATSDNRDSSYNSPLH
d_gene: TRBD1; v_gene: TRBV3-1/TRBV3-2; j_gene: TRBJ1-4; CDR3aa: ASSPRTGGGEKLF
d_gene: TRBD2; v_gene: TRBV27; j_gene: TRBJ2-5; CDR3aa: ASSSAGGHQETQY
d_gene: TRBD2; v_gene: TRBV5-1; j_gene: TRBJ2-3; CDR3aa: ASSFGLAGGSDTQY
d_gene: -; v_gene: TRBV30; j_gene: TRBJ2-7; CDR3aa: AWSGTVSYEQY
d_gene: -; v_gene: TRBV4-3; j_gene: TRBJ1-6; CDR3aa: ASSEVGYHSPLH
d_gene: TRBD1; v_gene: TRBV19; j_gene: TRBJ2-1; CDR3aa: ASSTVNRQGNEQF
d_gene: TRBD1; v_gene: TRBV6-5; j_gene: TRBJ1-6; CDR3aa: ASSPGQGASPLH
d_gene: TRBD1; v_gene: TRBV30; j_gene: TRBJ1-1; CDR3aa: AWSGRGGAGTEAF
d_gene: TRBD2; v_gene: TRBV4-3; j_gene: TRBJ2-1; CDR3aa: ASSRTSGGAFLNEQF
d_gene: -; v_gene: TRBV30; j_gene: TRBJ2-7; CDR3aa: AWSNKTYEQY
d_gene: -; v_gene: TRBV11-2; j_gene: TRBJ1-5; CDR3aa: ASSSTEGQPQH
d_gene: -; v_gene: TRBV19; j_gene: TRBJ1-5; CDR3aa: ASRLTVSNQPQH
d_gene: -; v_gene: TRBV7-2; j_gene: TRBJ1-5; CDR3aa: ASSPARDQPQH
d_gene: -; v_gene: TRBV27; j_gene: TRBJ2-7; CDR3aa: ASNPIGVYEQY
d_gene: TRBD2; v_gene: TRBV18; j_gene: TRBJ2-1; CDR3aa: ASSPLAREGYNEQF
d_gene: -; v_gene: TRBV18; j_gene: TRBJ2-3; CDR3aa: ASSHKEGPTLSTDTQY
d_gene: -; v_gene: TRBV4-2; j_gene: TRBJ1-6; CDR3aa: ASSQEGPEISPLH
d_gene: TRBD1; v_gene: TRBV2; j_gene: TRBJ2-6; CDR3aa: ASSESDRGAGANVLT
d_gene: -; v_gene: TRBV5-1; j_gene: TRBJ2-7; CDR3aa: ASSPVIGQRYEQY
d_gene: TRBD1; v_gene: TRBV5-1; j_gene: TRBJ1-2; CDR3aa: ASSKGQGAHYGYT
d_gene: -; v_gene: TRBV5-5; j_gene: TRBJ2-3; CDR3aa: ASSLSDSRTDTQY
d_gene: -; v_gene: TRBV6-6; j_gene: TRBJ2-1; CDR3aa: ASRSPSWLEYNEQF
d_gene: -; v_gene: TRBV5-1; j_gene: TRBJ2-1; CDR3aa: ASSFPRDTNNEQF
d_gene: -; v_gene: TRBV2; j_gene: TRBJ2-1; CDR3aa: ASSEEGLVYNEQF
d_gene: -; v_gene: TRBV13; j_gene: TRBJ2-1; CDR3aa: ASSPGQIPYNEQF
d_gene: TRBD2; v_gene: TRBV6-5; j_gene: TRBJ2-5; CDR3aa: ASSLSGGAAETQY
d_gene: TRBD1; v_gene: TRBV30; j_gene: TRBJ2-5; CDR3aa: AWSLSRGLGAEETQY
d_gene: TRBD1; v_gene: TRBV11-2; j_gene: TRBJ1-1; CDR3aa: ASSSQTGAHTEAF
d_gene: -; v_gene: TRBV3-1/TRBV3-2; j_gene: TRBJ1-1; CDR3aa: ASSQAARSTEAF
d_gene: TRBD1; v_gene: TRBV7-2; j_gene: TRBJ1-2; CDR3aa: ASSPRTGALSGYT
d_gene: -; v_gene: TRBV11-2; j_gene: TRBJ1-2; CDR3aa: ASTDSLYGYT
d_gene: TRBD1; v_gene: TRBV19; j_gene: TRBJ1-2; CDR3aa: ASSRDRGQPYGYT
d_gene: TRBD2; v_gene: TRBV6-5; j_gene: TRBJ2-3; CDR3aa: ASSDSGGGDTQY
d_gene: -; v_gene: TRBV25-1; j_gene: TRBJ1-2; CDR3aa: ASSESPVYGYT